The present T cell receptor beta chain was sequenced within a study of cytomegalovirus exposure and HLA in healthy donors. The study, taken as a whole, reports: Being productive about 90% or about 30% of the time was typical of most TCR beta V segments in an earlier analysis. A later analysis found TCR association rates differed by HLA locus, highest for DRB1 and lowest for HLA-C.

Primers included in the PCR were 60 Vbeta and 13 Jbeta primers. Here immunoSEQ multiplex PCR was the method, and the copy in TCRdb shows in-frame clones only, minus some. The sample records 150,000 to 200,000 clones, roughly 87% being singletons. As for this clone: Its specificity is unknown.

At the time of sampling, donors were nominally healthy, though unrecorded immune exposures were likely. The receptor was derived from a girl under three years old in good health and CMV-seronegative. The material sequenced was PBMCs.

The CDR3 sequence: CASSERGLGSYNEQFF. The CDR3 nucleotides read TGTGCCAGCAGTGAACGGGGGTTGGGCTCCTACAATGAGCAGTTCTTC. The V call is TRBV2, the J call TRBJ2-1, with D perhaps TRBD2 (6 bases). The CDR3 sequence is 16 residues long. The germline V gene encodes CDR1 SNHLY and CDR2 FYNNEI. Trimming removed 2 bases at V and 0 bases at J, with 11 bases between. The complete variable domain, with remaining parts taken from reference TRBV2 and TRBJ2-1, reads EPEVTQTPSHQVTQMGQEVILRCVPISNHLYFYWYRQILGQKVEFLVSFYNNEISEKSEIFDDQFSVERPDGSNFTLKIRSTKLEDSAMYFCASSERGLGSYNEQFFGPGTRLTVL.